This T cell receptor beta chain was sequenced for a study of cytomegalovirus exposure and HLA in healthy donors. Study-level results: A later analysis linked a missense variant in DCLRE1C to the trimming of TCR beta V and J genes. Most CMV-associated TCR beta chains were later found to appear HLA-restricted. Presence/absence analyses assumed roughly uniform sequencing depth across donors.

The junction had 4 bases not matched to a gene; V was cut back by 4 bases and J by 1 base. The CDR3 runs 16 residues. Germline V gene sequence: CDR1 WSHSY, CDR2 SAAADI. Details on this clone: The antigen is not known.

The PCR made use of 60 Vbeta and 13 Jbeta primers. The protocol was immunoSEQ multiplex PCR, while the TCRdb copy is restricted to in-frame clones and leaves out a portion. There are roughly 170,000 clones in the sample; 80% occur only once, and about 0.63% lies in the top ten. The J gene is TRBJ2-7, the V gene TRBV10-2; 13 nucleotides align to TRBD2. The sequenced sample was PBMCs. The sequence came from a boy between 10 and 17 years old in good health and CMV-seronegative. The CDR3 DNA reads TGCGCCAGCAGTGCTTGGACTAGCGGGAGTTCCTACGAGCAGTACTTC. This encodes CASSAWTSGSSYEQYF.